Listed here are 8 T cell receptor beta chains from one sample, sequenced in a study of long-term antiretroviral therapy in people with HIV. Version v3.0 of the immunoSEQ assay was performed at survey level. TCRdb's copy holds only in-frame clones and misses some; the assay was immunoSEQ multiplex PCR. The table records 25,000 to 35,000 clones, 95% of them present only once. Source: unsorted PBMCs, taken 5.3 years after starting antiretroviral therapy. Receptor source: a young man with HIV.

The CDR3 DNA is TGTGCCAGCTCACCCGGGTCCGTGAACACTGAAGCTTTCTTT. Amino acids: CASSPGSVNTEAFF. The chain joins TRBV18 to TRBJ1-1; the D is unclear. Per the germline V gene, CDR1 is KGHSH and CDR2 is LQKENI. This CDR3 spans 14 amino acids. V was pared by 3 bases and J by 0 bases, with 8 bases between. Combining the CDR3 with reference TRBV18 and TRBJ1-1 gives the whole variable domain NAGVMQNPRHLVRRRGQEARLRCSPMKGHSHVYWYRQLPEEGLKFMVYLQKENIIDESGMPKERFSAEFPKEGPSILRIQQVVRGDSAAYFCASSPGSVNTEAFFGQGTRLTVV.

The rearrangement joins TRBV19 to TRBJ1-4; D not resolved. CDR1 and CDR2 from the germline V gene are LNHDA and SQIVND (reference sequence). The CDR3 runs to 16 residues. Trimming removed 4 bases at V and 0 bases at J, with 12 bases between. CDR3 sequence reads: CASSNGRGATNEKLFF. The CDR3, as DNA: TGTGCCAGTAGTAATGGTCGCGGGGCAACTAATGAAAAACTGTTTTTT.

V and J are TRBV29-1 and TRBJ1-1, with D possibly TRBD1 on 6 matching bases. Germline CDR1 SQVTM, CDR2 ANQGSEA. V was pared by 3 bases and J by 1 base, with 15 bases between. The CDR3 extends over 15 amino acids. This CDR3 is CSVDRPDSQNTEAFF. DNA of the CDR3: TGCAGCGTTGATAGGCCGGACAGTCAGAACACTGAAGCTTTCTTT.

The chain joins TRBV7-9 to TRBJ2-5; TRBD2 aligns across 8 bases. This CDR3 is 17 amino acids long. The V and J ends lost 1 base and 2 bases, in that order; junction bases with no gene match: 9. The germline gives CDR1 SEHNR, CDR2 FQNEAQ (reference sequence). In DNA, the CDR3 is TGTGCCAGCAGCTTAGGGAGCGGGGGACGGATACAAGAGACCCAGTACTTC. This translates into CASSLGSGGRIQETQYF.

The CDR3 sequence is CASSLGTDTQYF. The CDR3 DNA reads TGTGCCAGCAGCTTGGGCACAGATACGCAGTATTTT. This chain uses TRBV7-9 with TRBJ2-3, with D uncertain. The germline V and J ends were trimmed by 3 bases and 1 base, with 2 bases remaining between them. CDR3 length: 12 residues. Germline lookup yields CDR1 SEHNR and CDR2 FQNEAQ (reference sequence).

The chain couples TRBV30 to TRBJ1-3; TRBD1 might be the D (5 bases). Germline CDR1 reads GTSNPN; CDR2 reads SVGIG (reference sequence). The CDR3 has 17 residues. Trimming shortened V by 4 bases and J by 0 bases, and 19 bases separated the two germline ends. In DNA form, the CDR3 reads TGTGCCTGGACCCCCAAGGGCAGGACAAGCTCTGGAAACACCATATATTTT. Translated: CAWTPKGRTSSGNTIYF.

Here the CDR3 DNA reads TGTGCCAGCAGCCAAGAGGGCTCAGGGAACACTGAAGCTTTCTTT. Amino acid sequence: CASSQEGSGNTEAFF. The rearrangement links TRBV4-2 to TRBJ1-1, with D unclear. Trimming cost V 0 bases and J 1 base, with 9 bases left between them. Germline V gives CDR1 LGHNA, CDR2 YNFKEQ. This CDR3 is built from 15 residues.

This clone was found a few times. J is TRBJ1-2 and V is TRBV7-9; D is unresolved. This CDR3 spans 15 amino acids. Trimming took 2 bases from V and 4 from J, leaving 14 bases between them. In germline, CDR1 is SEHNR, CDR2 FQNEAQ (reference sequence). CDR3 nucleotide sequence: TGTGCCAGCAGCTTAAGCCGGGAAGGCGCCTATGGCTACACCTTC. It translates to CASSLSREGAYGYTF.